The clone carrying this T cell receptor (beta chain) was seen more than once but under ten times. The antigen is unknown. TCRdb fed the RT-PCR reads into MiXCR, producing one record per CDR3 protein. The sample has approximately 500,000 distinct CDR3 sequences; 14% are singletons. This entry belongs to a study of response to subunit inactivated influenza vaccine. Study observations and caveats: The authors put forward the suggestion that each seasonal influenza vaccination may bring in only a limited number of new T cells.

V gave up 5 bases and J gave up 4 bases; unmatched junction bases: 4. In germline, CDR1 is LGHDT, CDR2 YNNKEL (reference sequence). This CDR3 has 14 amino acids. The V gene is TRBV3-1, the J gene TRBJ2-5; the match to TRBD2 covers 10 bases. The material was PBMCs from blood, obtained 12 days after vaccination. The source is a man in his fifties or sixties who received an inactivated influenza vaccine. CDR3 region: CASSYLAGVETQYF. CDR3 DNA: TGTGCCAGCAGCTATCTAGCGGGAGTAGAGACCCAGTACTTC.